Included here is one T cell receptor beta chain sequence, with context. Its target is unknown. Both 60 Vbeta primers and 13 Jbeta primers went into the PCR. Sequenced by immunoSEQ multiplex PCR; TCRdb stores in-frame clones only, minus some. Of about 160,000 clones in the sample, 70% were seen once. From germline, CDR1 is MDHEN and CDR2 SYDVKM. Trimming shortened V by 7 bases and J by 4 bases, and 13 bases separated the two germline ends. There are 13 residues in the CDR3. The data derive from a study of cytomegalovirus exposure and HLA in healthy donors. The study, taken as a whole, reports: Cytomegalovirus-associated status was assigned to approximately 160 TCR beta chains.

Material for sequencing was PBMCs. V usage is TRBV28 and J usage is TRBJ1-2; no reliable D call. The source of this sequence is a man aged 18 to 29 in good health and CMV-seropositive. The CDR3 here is CASTDAASYGYTF. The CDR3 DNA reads TGTGCCAGCACTGACGCGGCATCCTATGGCTACACCTTC.